Listed here are 8 T cell receptor beta chains from one sample, sequenced in a study of graft-versus-host responses after intestinal transplantation. Sequencing was performed with immunoSEQ multiplex PCR; in TCRdb, only in-frame clones are kept and a portion is missing. The sample shows fewer than 13,000 clones, around 27% of them seen only once. The starting material was alloreactive CD4+ T cells from a mixed lymphocyte reaction culture, obtained before intestinal transplant. Subset noted: CFSE-low proliferating T cells sorted from roughly 6-day pre-transplant mixed lymphocyte reaction (GvH or HvG direction). Source of these receptors: a human patient who received an intestinal transplant.

The chain links TRBV6-1 to TRBJ2-7, with 8 bases matching TRBD2. The germline V gene encodes CDR1 MNHNS and CDR2 SASEGT. The CDR3 runs 15 residues. J lost 0 bases, V lost 6 bases, and 7 bases had no gene match. DNA for the CDR3: TGTGCCAGCAGCAAACTAGCGGAGAGCTCCTACGAGCAGTACTTC. It yields the protein CASSKLAESSYEQYF.

CDR3 nucleotides: TGTGCCAGCAGCCCTCCTGACAGTTGGGAGACCCAGTACTTC. Protein: CASSPPDSWETQYF. The chain is built from TRBV9 and TRBJ2-5; the D gene is possibly TRBD1 (5 bases). CDR1 SGDLS and CDR2 YYNGEE come from the germline V gene. The V gene lost 4 bases and the J gene lost 5 bases, with 15 bases spanning the gap. The CDR3 extends over 14 amino acids. Filled out from reference TRBV9 and TRBJ2-5, the complete variable domain reads DSGVTQTPKHLITATGQRVTLRCSPRSGDLSVYWYQQSLDQGLQFLIQYYNGEERAKGNILERFSAQQFPDLHSELNLSSLELGDSALYFCASSPPDSWETQYFGPGTRLLVL.

The rearrangement joins TRBV4-1 to TRBJ2-5; no definite D call. The CDR3 length is 15 residues. Germline V gene lookup returns CDR1 MGHRA and CDR2 YSYEKL. Deletions cut 1 base from V and 2 bases from J, with 11 bases between. The CDR3 DNA is TGCGCCAGCAGCCAAGTCAGGAGCCTTCAAGAGACCCAGTACTTC. Its protein product is CASSQVRSLQETQYF.

By share, this clone counts as medium-sized (0.01 to 0.1%). The chain uses TRBV7-6 and TRBJ1-4, with D uncertain. The ends were cut back, 2 bases at V and 2 bases at J, with 6 bases in the middle. CDR1 is SGHVS, CDR2 FNYEAQ, per germline. The CDR3 length is 14 residues. CDR3 nucleotides: TGTGCCAGCAGCTTACGCGGGACTAATGAAAAACTGTTTTTT. Translation: CASSLRGTNEKLFF.

The chain employs TRBV11-2 and TRBJ2-1; D remains ambiguous. Trimming removed 6 bases at V and 5 bases at J, with 29 bases between. This CDR3 has 19 residues. Looked up from germline, CDR1 is SGHAT and CDR2 is FQNNGV. The CDR3, as DNA: TGTGCCAGCAGGTTCCGCGCGACCAATATTAGGTTCATGGACAATGAGCAGTTCTTC. Protein sequence: CASRFRATNIRFMDNEQFF.

V and J are TRBV5-4 and TRBJ2-2; 8 bases fit TRBD2. CDR1 and CDR2 (germline): SGHNT, YYREEE (reference sequence). The CDR3 contains 15 residues. With 1 base clipped from V and 6 bases from J, the junction kept 5 bases outside the gene matches. Here the CDR3 reads CASSLSSGSAGELFF. DNA for the CDR3: TGTGCCAGCAGCTTGTCCAGCGGGAGTGCCGGGGAGCTGTTTTTT.

In its sample, this clone was seen a few times. This chain connects TRBV6-1 to TRBJ1-5, with D unclear. Germline CDR1 and CDR2: MNHNS and SASEGT. The CDR3 contains 15 residues. Between the trimmed V and J ends, which lost 2 bases and 1 base, there was a span of 9 bases. CDR3 nucleotide sequence: TGTGCCAGCAGTGAACCGGGGTTGAGCAATCAGCCCCAGCATTTT. It translates to CASSEPGLSNQPQHF.

This clone was seen more than once but under ten times. The rearrangement links TRBV29-1 to TRBJ2-7; 8 positions match TRBD1. V lost 2 bases to trimming and J lost 2 bases; unmatched junction nucleotides: 8. The V gene's germline CDR1 is SQVTM and CDR2 ANQGSEA. The length of the CDR3 is 15 residues. CDR3 coding DNA: TGCAGCGTTGAAAAGGCGGACAGGGAGACCTACGAGCAGTACTTC. It specifies CSVEKADRETYEQYF.